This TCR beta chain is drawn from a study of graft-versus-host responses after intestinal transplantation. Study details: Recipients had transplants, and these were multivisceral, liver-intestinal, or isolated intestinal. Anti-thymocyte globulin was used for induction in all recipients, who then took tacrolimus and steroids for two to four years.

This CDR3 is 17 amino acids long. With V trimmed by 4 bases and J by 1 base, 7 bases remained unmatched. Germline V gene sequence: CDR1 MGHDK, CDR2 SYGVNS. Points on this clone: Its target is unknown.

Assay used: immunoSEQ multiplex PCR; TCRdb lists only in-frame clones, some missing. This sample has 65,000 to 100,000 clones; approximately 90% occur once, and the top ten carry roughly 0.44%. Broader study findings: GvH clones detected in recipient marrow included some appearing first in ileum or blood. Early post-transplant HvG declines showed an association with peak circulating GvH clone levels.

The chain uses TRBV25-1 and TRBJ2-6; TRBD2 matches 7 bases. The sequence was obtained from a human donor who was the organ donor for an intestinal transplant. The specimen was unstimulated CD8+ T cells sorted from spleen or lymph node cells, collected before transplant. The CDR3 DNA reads TGTGCCAGCAGTGGCCGGGGAGGGAGTTCTGGGGCCAACGTCCTGACTTTC. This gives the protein CASSGRGGSSGANVLTF.